This TCR beta chain originates from a study of T cells in Graves' hyperthyroidism and ophthalmopathy. Of note for this clonotype: A much larger clone is a single base away; this may be a read error.

This CDR3 contains 14 residues. From germline, CDR1 is SQVTM and CDR2 ANQGSEA. V gave up 6 bases and J gave up 4 bases; unmatched junction bases: 9. The TCR beta CDR3 regions underwent amplification using RNA transcripts as the source. When the TCR CDR3 underwent first-round RT-PCR, the HTBI primer set was used. TCRdb recomputed calls from the multiplex PCR reads with MiXCR, one row per CDR3 protein. This sample has roughly 380,000 distinct CDR3 sequences, with about 13% found just once. When ophthalmopathy did not progress within 18 months, Graves' hyperthyroidism was considered stable. Patients aged 18 to 65 had newly diagnosed hyperthyroidism that had lasted under 2 months. Diagnoses were established using clinical symptoms, serum thyroxine and TRAb, thyroid ultrasound and orbital computed tomography. Cells are PBMCs isolated from about 10 ml of fresh blood.

The sample comprised blood. The origin of this receptor is a woman aged 18 to 35 with Graves' hyperthyroidism. The V call is TRBV29-1, the J call TRBJ1-5, with 7 positions matching TRBD1. CDR3 region: CSVKPTGTNQPQHF. In DNA form, the CDR3 reads TGCAGCGTGAAACCGACAGGGACAAATCAGCCCCAGCATTTT.